The 28 T cell receptor beta chains in this list originate from one sample, sequenced in a study of monozygotic twins with inflammatory bowel disease. TCRdb processed the 5' RACE reads again and assigns one entry to each CDR3 protein, with no DNA. The table lists 150,000 to 200,000 distinct CDR3 sequences, with 2.8% in the top ten. The sequenced material came from blood. The receptors were gathered from a human donor with ulcerative colitis or Crohn's disease, or a healthy co-twin of an affected twin (not recorded which).

This chain links TRBV5-1 with TRBJ2-7; lacking DNA, the TRBD2 call made by TCRdb goes unchecked. The germline V gene has CDR1 SGHRS and CDR2 YFSETQ. This CDR3 comprises 16 residues. CDR3 residues: CASSLVLAGGVDEQYF.

V gene TRBV20-1 combines with J gene TRBJ2-3; TCRdb returns TRBD2, unconfirmable since there is no DNA. This CDR3 region has 14 residues. Germline values: CDR1 DFQATT, CDR2 SNEGSKA (reference sequence). CDR3 protein: CSARRDPSTDTQYF.

The gene calls are TRBV6-5 and TRBJ2-2; with no DNA, the TCRdb D assignment of TRBD1 cannot be verified. CDR3 length: 16 amino acids. CDR1 and CDR2 from the germline V gene are MNHEY and SVGAGI. CDR3 residues: CASSYLGGANTGELFF.

This chain joins TRBV7-9 and TRBJ2-1; TCRdb's D call of TRBD2 is untestable without DNA. This CDR3 comprises 14 residues. Per germline, CDR1 SEHNR and CDR2 FQNEAQ (reference sequence). The CDR3 spells CASSHRTSDNEQFF.

The V gene is TRBV6-2 or TRBV6-3, the J gene TRBJ2-1; TCRdb names TRBD2, which stays unverified in the absence of DNA. This CDR3 is 12 amino acids long. Per the germline V gene, CDR1 is MNHEY and CDR2 is SVGEGT. The CDR3 is CASNDYGGEQFF.

The V gene is TRBV10-3, the J gene TRBJ2-7. In germline, CDR1 is ENHRY, CDR2 SYGVKD. The CDR3 totals 16 residues. The CDR3: CAISGVEDRSSYEQYF.

J is TRBJ2-1 and V is TRBV5-1; TCRdb's D call of TRBD2 is untestable without DNA. The CDR3 spans 17 residues. Germline-derived CDR1 and CDR2 are SGHRS and YFSETQ. The CDR3 spells CASSSLALAGGTGEQFF.

V and J are TRBV29-1 and TRBJ2-7; without DNA, the TCRdb call of TRBD2 cannot be checked. Germline values: CDR1 SQVTM, CDR2 ANQGSEA. This CDR3 is 13 amino acids long. CDR3 residues: CSVEGLDRYEQYF.

The chain employs TRBV29-1 and TRBJ2-7. This CDR3 is built from 13 residues. From germline, CDR1 is SQVTM and CDR2 ANQGSEA. The CDR3 sequence: CSVDPGGSYEQYF.

The chain is built from TRBV11-2 and TRBJ2-7. CDR1 is SGHAT, CDR2 FQNNGV, per germline. The CDR3 has 13 residues. The CDR3 loop reads CASSLDLTYEQYF.

The chain recombines TRBV28 with TRBJ2-6; absent DNA, TCRdb's TRBD1 call cannot be checked. Germline V lookup: CDR1 MDHEN, CDR2 SYDVKM. This CDR3 comprises 20 residues. The CDR3 loop reads CASTTYPGTPEPSGANVLTF. Looking up the rest from reference TRBV28 and TRBJ2-6 gives the full variable domain: DVKVTQSSRYLVKRTGEKVFLECVQDMDHENMFWYRQDPGLGLRLIYFSYDVKMKEKGDIPEGYSVSREKKERFSLILESASTNQTSMYLCASTTYPGTPEPSGANVLTFGAGSRLTVL.

The chain links TRBV6-5 to TRBJ2-7; TCRdb's assignment of TRBD1 cannot be checked, as there is no DNA. CDR3 size: 16 residues. Per germline, CDR1 MNHEY and CDR2 SVGAGI. CDR3 amino acids: CASSYSWTGSSYEQYF.

V usage is TRBV3-1 and J usage is TRBJ2-5; the D gene TCRdb calls, TRBD2, cannot be checked with no DNA. The CDR3 loop spans 17 amino acids. The germline V gene encodes CDR1 LGHDT and CDR2 YNNKEL (reference sequence). CDR3: CASSQVKREGLGETQYF.

J is TRBJ1-2 and V is TRBV12-3 or TRBV12-4; no DNA is available, so the TRBD1 call from TCRdb remains unchecked. This CDR3 has 13 residues. This chain's CDR3 is CASSLKGTGGYTF.

V usage is TRBV7-2 and J usage is TRBJ2-1; TCRdb designates TRBD1, a call that cannot be tested without DNA. Looked up from germline, CDR1 is SGHTA and CDR2 is FQGNSA. This CDR3 contains 15 residues. CDR3 amino acids: CASSPPAGWINEQFF.

The chain has TRBV10-3 and TRBJ1-5; TCRdb selects TRBD1, and the lack of DNA leaves this call unchecked. The germline CDR1 and CDR2 sequences are ENHRY and SYGVKD. This CDR3 spans 16 amino acids. The CDR3 protein is CAISQRQGRNHQPQHF.

The chain recombines TRBV18 with TRBJ2-2; TCRdb outputs TRBD1, but without DNA this stays unchecked. The CDR3 contains 18 residues. Germline V gene data show CDR1 as KGHSH and CDR2 as LQKENI. The CDR3 sequence: CASSSMTTGLGNTGELFF.

The genes are TRBV27 and TRBJ2-7; TCRdb's D call, TRBD1, is unchecked because there is no DNA. The CDR3 consists of 14 residues. CDR1 and CDR2 from the germline V gene are MNHEY and SMNVEV (reference sequence). The CDR3 is CASGQGQGAYEQYF.

The genes are TRBV20-1 and TRBJ1-1. Looked up from germline, CDR1 is DFQATT and CDR2 is SNEGSKA (reference sequence). The CDR3 runs 14 residues. The CDR3 here is CSARDRSRITEAFF.

This chain links TRBV12-3 or TRBV12-4 with TRBJ2-1; TCRdb reports TRBD2, a call that lacks DNA to check it against. The CDR3 runs to 15 residues. The CDR3 reads CASTTIGSGRDEQFF.

This rearrangement joins TRBV3-1 to TRBJ2-1. The germline CDR1 and CDR2 sequences are LGHDT and YNNKEL (reference sequence). The length of the CDR3 is 15 residues. The CDR3 is CASSFPLHSYNEQFF.

The chain couples TRBV4-1 to TRBJ1-3; the TRBD1 assignment by TCRdb is unverifiable without DNA. Looked up from germline, CDR1 is MGHRA and CDR2 is YSYEKL. The CDR3 runs 18 residues. The CDR3 is CASSQEGTGPLSGNTIYF.

The chain combines TRBV24-1 with TRBJ2-5; TCRdb proposes TRBD2, but this gene call is untestable without DNA. This CDR3 spans 13 amino acids. The germline gives CDR1 KGHDR, CDR2 SFDVKD. Here the CDR3 reads CATGWSGEETQYF.

The chain employs TRBV12-3 or TRBV12-4 and TRBJ1-3; TCRdb outputs TRBD1, but without DNA this stays unchecked. This CDR3 region has 15 residues. The CDR3: CASRVTGGSGNTIYF.

The rearrangement joins TRBV7-2 to TRBJ2-2. The CDR3 totals 14 residues. CDR1 SGHTA and CDR2 FQGNSA come from the germline V gene. CDR3 sequence reads: CASRLAGVTGELFF.

CDR3 in amino acids: CASSARPQDTDTQYF. The gene calls are TRBV6-1 and TRBJ2-3; lacking DNA, the TRBD1 call made by TCRdb goes unchecked. CDR3 length: 15 residues. CDR1 is MNHNS and CDR2 is SASEGT in the germline V gene.

This chain links TRBV7-9 with TRBJ2-7; TCRdb lists TRBD2, though no DNA is available to test this call. The CDR3 is 13 residues long. Germline V gene data show CDR1 as SEHNR and CDR2 as FQNEAQ (reference sequence). The CDR3 region is CASSLVAAGEQYF.

The gene calls are TRBV25-1 and TRBJ2-6; lacking DNA, the TRBD1 call made by TCRdb goes unchecked. This CDR3 comprises 19 residues. Per germline, CDR1 MGHDK and CDR2 SYGVNS. This CDR3 reads CASSPRYRGFISGANVLTF.